Listed below are T cell receptor beta chains from one sample, sequenced in a study of T cells in Graves' hyperthyroidism and ophthalmopathy. TCRdb re-derived calls from the multiplex PCR reads in MiXCR, one entry per CDR3 protein. There are roughly 420,000 distinct CDR3 sequences in the sample; 12% to 15% occur only once, and 5.3% lies in the top ten. The sample taken for sequencing was blood. These receptors originate from a woman in her late teens or twenties with Graves' hyperthyroidism. Both conserved end residues are part of each CDR3. A D gene is named only where the DNA matches it firmly. Size values are once, few and many counts, or a class for expanded clones, and some rows have none.

clone size	D gene	V gene	J gene	CDR3 DNA	CDR3 protein
many	.	TRBV7-2	TRBJ2-7	TGTGCCAGCAGCTTAGCAGGGGGGACAGCGTCCTACGAGCAGTACTTC	CASSLAGGTASYEQYF
many	.	TRBV30	TRBJ1-5	TGTGCCTGGAGTGTAGGGGAGCAGCCCCAGCATTTT	CAWSVGEQPQHF
.	.	TRBV10-2	TRBJ2-1	TGCGCCAGCAGTGAGCAATGGGGCAGGGGGCAGTTCTTC	CASSEQWGRGQFF
many	TRBD2	TRBV7-9	TRBJ2-1	TGTGCCAGCAGCCCAGGGACTAGCGGGGGTGACTCCTACAATGAGCAGTTCTTC	CASSPGTSGGDSYNEQFF
few	.	TRBV7-2	TRBJ1-2	TGTGCCAGCAGCTTTTACACAGGAGGCTACACCTTC	CASSFYTGGYTF
many	.	TRBV3-1	TRBJ1-4	TGTGCCAGCAGCCCTCTGGCAGGGGCTGCTGAAAAACTGTTTTTT	CASSPLAGAAEKLFF
.	.	TRBV7-9	TRBJ2-1	TGTGCCAGCAGCTTAGCCTTAAGGTTTACGGCAGGTTCTAGTGAGCAGTTCTTC	CASSLALRFTAGSSEQFF
many	TRBD1	TRBV5-1	TRBJ2-5	TGCGCCAGCAGCTTGCCGGGACAGGGGAGTATCGAAGAGACCCAGTACTTC	CASSLPGQGSIEETQYF
.	.	TRBV12-3/TRBV12-4	TRBJ2-7	TGTGCCAGCAGTCTCACCGGGACCGCCTACGAGCAGTACTTC	CASSLTGTAYEQYF
many	TRBD1	TRBV2	TRBJ2-7	TGTGCCAGCAGTGACCTCCTCGGACAGGGCGCATCACTCTACGAGCAGTACTTC	CASSDLLGQGASLYEQYF
many	.	TRBV12-3/TRBV12-4	TRBJ2-1	TGTGCCAGCACCCCTCAAGGCGCGGGAAGCAATGAGCAGTTCTTC	CASTPQGAGSNEQFF
many	.	TRBV5-1	TRBJ1-3	TGCGCCAGCAGCTTGTACGGCTCTGGAAACACCATATATTTT	CASSLYGSGNTIYF
many	TRBD1	TRBV28	TRBJ2-7	TGTGCCAGCAGTTTATACAGGGGTGAGACGGACGAGCAGTACTTC	CASSLYRGETDEQYF
many	.	TRBV7-6	TRBJ2-1	TGTGCCAGCAGCTTAGAGATGAGCTCCTACAATGAGCAGTTCTTC	CASSLEMSSYNEQFF
.	.	TRBV9	TRBJ2-3	TGTGCCAGCAGCGTAGGGCTAGCGTTGGGCACAGATACGCAGTATTTT	CASSVGLALGTDTQYF
.	.	TRBV12-3/TRBV12-4	TRBJ2-7	TGTGCCAGCAGTGGGACGGGTGTGAGCTCCTACGAGCAGTACTTC	CASSGTGVSSYEQYF
many	.	TRBV9	TRBJ2-1	TGTGCCAGCAGCGTAGACGGCGCCGTCTACAATGAGCAGTTCTTC	CASSVDGAVYNEQFF
many	.	TRBV6-5	TRBJ2-3	TGTGCCAGCAGTTACTCCGCCCTAGCTGGTACGCAGTATTTT	CASSYSALAGTQYF
many	.	TRBV18	TRBJ1-1	TGTGCCAGCTCGGCACACACAGGTTCCGAAGCTTTCTTT	CASSAHTGSEAFF
many	.	TRBV2	TRBJ2-1	TGTGCCAGCAGTGGAATACGGGAGCAGTTCTTC	CASSGIREQFF
few	.	TRBV19	TRBJ1-3	TGTGCCAGTACTAACCTGTGGGTTCCTGGAAACACCATATATTTT	CASTNLWVPGNTIYF
.	TRBD1	TRBV4-1	TRBJ1-6	TGCGCCCGCGACAGGGTGAGATCACCCCTCCACTTT	CARDRVRSPLHF
many	.	TRBV29-1	TRBJ2-5	TGCAGCGTACCCACTACTACACAAGAGACCCAGTACTTC	CSVPTTTQETQYF
many	TRBD1	TRBV6-1	TRBJ2-7	TGTGCCAGCAGACCCGCTCCAGGGGGCGGGGACGAGCAGTACTTC	CASRPAPGGGDEQYF
many	.	TRBV15	TRBJ2-5	TGTGCCACCAGCAGAGACGGGTTAGAGACCCAGTACTTC	CATSRDGLETQYF
many	.	TRBV20-1	TRBJ2-7	TGCAGTGCTAGAGGTGGAGGGAACGAGCAGTACTTC	CSARGGGNEQYF
many	.	TRBV7-9	TRBJ2-7	TGTGCCAGCAGCTTCGAACAGGAGCAGTACTTC	CASSFEQEQYF
.	.	TRBV6-5	TRBJ1-1	TGTGCCAGCAGTTACCTGGTTCTGGGGGCGAACACTGAAGCTTTCTTT	CASSYLVLGANTEAFF
few	TRBD1	TRBV3-1	TRBJ1-1	TGTGCCAGCAGCCAGGACAGGGTGGGTCGCGCTTTCTTT	CASSQDRVGRAFF
few	TRBD1	TRBV19	TRBJ2-2	TGTGCCAGTAGTCTCAAGGGGACAGGGTGGACCGGGGAGCTGTTTTTT	CASSLKGTGWTGELFF
.	TRBD1	TRBV7-9	TRBJ2-7	TGTGCCAGCAGCCCGAGGGGGACAGGGGGCGAGCAGTACTTC	CASSPRGTGGEQYF
many	TRBD2	TRBV30	TRBJ2-3	TGTGCCTGGGGAGCGGGAGCCCCCACAGATACGCAGTATTTT	CAWGAGAPTDTQYF
few	.	TRBV5-6	TRBJ2-7	TGTGCCAGCAGCCGAGGAGGCCGCGAGCAGTACTTC	CASSRGGREQYF
many	TRBD2	TRBV7-8	TRBJ2-1	TGTGCCAGCAGCACCCGACTAGCGGGAAATTACAATGAGCAGTTCTTC	CASSTRLAGNYNEQFF
.	TRBD1	TRBV11-2	TRBJ1-3	TGTGCCAGCAGCTTAGCACAGGGGGGAAACACCATATATTTT	CASSLAQGGNTIYF
many	.	TRBV29-1	TRBJ1-1	TGCAGCGTTTACGGGAACACTGAAGCTTTCTTT	CSVYGNTEAFF
few	.	TRBV27	TRBJ2-1	TGTGCCAGCAGCCTCAGCGCGAATTCCTACAATGAGCAGTTCTTC	CASSLSANSYNEQFF
few	TRBD2	TRBV5-4	TRBJ2-5	TGTGCCAGCAGCCAGACTAGCGGGAGCGGGGAGACCCAGTACTTC	CASSQTSGSGETQYF
many	.	TRBV7-2	TRBJ2-3	TGTGCCAGCAGCTTAGAGGGGCGGTACACAGATACGCAGTATTTT	CASSLEGRYTDTQYF
many	TRBD1	TRBV6-2/TRBV6-3	TRBJ1-1	TGTGCCAGCACCCCGGACAGGGGGGTTCGGAGGAACACTGAAGCTTTCTTT	CASTPDRGVRRNTEAFF
.	.	TRBV19	TRBJ1-6	TGTGCCAGTAGTCCTATAAGGGGCGGTTCACCCCTCCACTTT	CASSPIRGGSPLHF
many	TRBD2	TRBV2	TRBJ2-7	TGTGCCAGCATGGGGCTAGCGGGAGGTTTCCCCTACGAGCAGTACTTC	CASMGLAGGFPYEQYF
many	.	TRBV29-1	TRBJ2-1	TGCAGCGTCGAAGAACGGGGGCACCATGAGCAGTTCTTC	CSVEERGHHEQFF
.	.	TRBV19	TRBJ2-7	TGTGCCAGTAGTATCTCGTCGAGCTACTACGAGCAGTACTTC	CASSISSSYYEQYF
many	.	TRBV20-1	TRBJ1-4	TGCAGTGCTGAAGCGGGGGGCTCTTTTAATGAAAAACTGTTTTTT	CSAEAGGSFNEKLFF
many	TRBD2	TRBV5-1	TRBJ2-7	TGCGCCAGCAGCTTGGCTAGCGGGAGCTCGGGCGAGCAGTACTTC	CASSLASGSSGEQYF
many	.	TRBV5-1	TRBJ2-1	TGCGCCAGCAGCCGAGACTCCGGGACCGAGCAGTTCTTC	CASSRDSGTEQFF
many	.	TRBV9	TRBJ1-1	TGTGCCAGCAGCGTAGGAGGGGCGGACACTGAAGCTTTCTTT	CASSVGGADTEAFF
many	TRBD1	TRBV5-6	TRBJ1-2	TGTGCCAGCAGCCTTCGACAGGGAGATGGCTACACCTTC	CASSLRQGDGYTF
.	.	TRBV7-9	TRBJ2-2	TGTGCCAGCAGCTTTAGTTACTGGGAGCTGTTTTTT	CASSFSYWELFF
few	.	TRBV9	TRBJ2-5	TGTGCCAGCAGCGTAGAACCGGGATGGCTGGAGACCCAGTACTTC	CASSVEPGWLETQYF
.	.	TRBV11-3	TRBJ1-4	TGTGCCAGCAGCCACGGCATCTTGGAGTCCGGGACTAATGAAAAACTGTTTTTT	CASSHGILESGTNEKLFF
.	TRBD1	TRBV29-1	TRBJ2-2	TGCAGCGCCGACAGGGGTAACACCGGGGAGCTGTTTTTT	CSADRGNTGELFF
many	TRBD1	TRBV12-3/TRBV12-4	TRBJ1-1	TGTGCCAGCAGTTTTTCCGCCGGGACAGACACTGAAGCTTTCTTT	CASSFSAGTDTEAFF